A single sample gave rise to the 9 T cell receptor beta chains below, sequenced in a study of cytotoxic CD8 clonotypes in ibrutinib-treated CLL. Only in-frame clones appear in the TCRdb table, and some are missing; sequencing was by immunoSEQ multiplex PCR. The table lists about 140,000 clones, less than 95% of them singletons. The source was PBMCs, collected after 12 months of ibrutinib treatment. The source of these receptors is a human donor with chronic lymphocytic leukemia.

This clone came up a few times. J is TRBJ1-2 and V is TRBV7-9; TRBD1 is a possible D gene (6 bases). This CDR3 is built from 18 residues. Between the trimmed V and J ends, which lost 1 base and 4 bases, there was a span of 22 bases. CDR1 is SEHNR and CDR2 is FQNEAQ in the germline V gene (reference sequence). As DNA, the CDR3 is TGTGCCAGCAGCTTAGTTACTACGGGACACGGATCCGGCTATGGCTACACCTTC. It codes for CASSLVTTGHGSGYGYTF.

CDR3 loop: CASSFDGAYEQYF. Here the CDR3 DNA reads TGTGCCAGCAGTTTCGACGGAGCCTACGAGCAGTACTTC. J is TRBJ2-7 and V is TRBV27; no clear D. This CDR3 is built from 13 residues. Trimming took off 3 bases at V and 2 bases at J, with 8 bases between the two ends. CDR1 is MNHEY and CDR2 is SMNVEV in the germline V gene (reference sequence).

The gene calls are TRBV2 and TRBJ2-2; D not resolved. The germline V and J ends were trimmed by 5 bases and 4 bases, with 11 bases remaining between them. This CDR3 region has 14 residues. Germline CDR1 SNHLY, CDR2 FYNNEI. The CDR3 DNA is TGTGCCAGCAGTCCTGAATTAGCCACCGGGGAGCTGTTTTTT. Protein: CASSPELATGELFF.

CDR3 region: CASSSEQRKGYNEQFF. As DNA, the CDR3 is TGTGCCAGTAGTTCCGAGCAGCGGAAAGGATACAATGAGCAGTTCTTC. The chain carries TRBV19 and TRBJ2-1, with D maybe TRBD2 (5 bases). This CDR3 region has 16 residues. CDR1 LNHDA and CDR2 SQIVND come from the germline V gene (reference sequence). V lost 5 bases and J lost 4, with 18 bases in between.

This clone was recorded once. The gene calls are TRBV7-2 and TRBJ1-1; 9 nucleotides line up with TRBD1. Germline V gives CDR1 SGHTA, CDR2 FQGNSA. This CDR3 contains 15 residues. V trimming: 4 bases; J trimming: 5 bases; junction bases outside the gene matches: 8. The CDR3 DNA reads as TGTGCCAGCAGCTGGCCCACAGGGGGCAGGACTGAAGCTTTCTTT. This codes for CASSWPTGGRTEAFF.

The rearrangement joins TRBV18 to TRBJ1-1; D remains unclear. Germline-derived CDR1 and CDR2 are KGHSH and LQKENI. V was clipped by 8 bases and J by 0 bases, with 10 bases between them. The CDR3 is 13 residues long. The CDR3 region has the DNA TGTGCCAGCGGAGCGGAGATGAACACTGAAGCTTTCTTT. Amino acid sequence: CASGAEMNTEAFF.

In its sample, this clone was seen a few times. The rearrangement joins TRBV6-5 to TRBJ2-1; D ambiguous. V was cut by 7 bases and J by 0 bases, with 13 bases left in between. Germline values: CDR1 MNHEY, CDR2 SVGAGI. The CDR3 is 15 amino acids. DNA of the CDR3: TGTGCCAGCACCTACTCAGGAAACTCCTACAATGAGCAGTTCTTC. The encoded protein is CASTYSGNSYNEQFF.

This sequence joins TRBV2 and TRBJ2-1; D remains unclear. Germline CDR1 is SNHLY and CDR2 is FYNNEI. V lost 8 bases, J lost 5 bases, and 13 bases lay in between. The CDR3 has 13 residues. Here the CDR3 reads CASPAGPHNEQFF. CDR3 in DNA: TGTGCCAGCCCGGCTGGACCCCACAATGAGCAGTTCTTC.

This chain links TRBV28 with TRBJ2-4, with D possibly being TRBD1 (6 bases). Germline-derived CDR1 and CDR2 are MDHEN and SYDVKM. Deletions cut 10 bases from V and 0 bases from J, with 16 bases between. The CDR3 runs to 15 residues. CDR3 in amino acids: CAITDRTLAKNIQYF. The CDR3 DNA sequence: TGTGCCATCACAGACAGGACTTTAGCCAAAAACATTCAGTACTTC.